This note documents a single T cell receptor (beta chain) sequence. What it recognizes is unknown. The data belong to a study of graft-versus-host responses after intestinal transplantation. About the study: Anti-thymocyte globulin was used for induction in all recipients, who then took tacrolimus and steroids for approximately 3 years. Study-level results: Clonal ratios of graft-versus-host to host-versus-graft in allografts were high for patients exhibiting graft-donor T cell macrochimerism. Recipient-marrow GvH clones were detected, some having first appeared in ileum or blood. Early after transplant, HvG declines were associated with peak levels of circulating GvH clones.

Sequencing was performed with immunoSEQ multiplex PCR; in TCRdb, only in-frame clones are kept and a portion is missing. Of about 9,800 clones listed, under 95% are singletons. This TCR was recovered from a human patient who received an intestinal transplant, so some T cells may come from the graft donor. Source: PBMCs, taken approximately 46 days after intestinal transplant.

The DNA for the CDR3 is TGTGCCAGCAGCTTAGCAGGGGACCAAGAGACCCAGTACTTC. It is translated as CASSLAGDQETQYF. The gene calls are TRBV7-6 and TRBJ2-5; a weak D match, TRBD1 (5 bases). Germline V gene sequence: CDR1 SGHVS, CDR2 FNYEAQ. The CDR3 extends over 14 amino acids. V was pared by 0 bases and J by 0 bases, with 5 bases between. The full variable domain, rest sourced from reference TRBV7-6 and TRBJ2-5, is GAGVSQSPRYKVTKRGQDVALRCDPISGHVSLYWYRQALGQGPEFLTYFNYEAQQDKSGLPNDRFSAERPEGSISTLTIQRTEQRDSAMYRCASSLAGDQETQYFGPGTRLLVL.